These 12 T cell receptor beta chains originate from one sample sequenced in a study of CD8 T cells in Susac syndrome. Random hexamers were used to reverse transcribe roughly 0.5 to 1 ug of RNA. MiXCR, applied by TCRdb to the immunoSEQ multiplex PCR reads, yields one record per CDR3 protein. This sample has some 260,000 distinct CDR3 sequences; 93% occur once, and the top ten carry 0.065% to 0.08%. The material sequenced was CD4+ T cells from PBMCs. These receptors originate from a human donor with multiple sclerosis.

The V call is TRBV20-1, the J call TRBJ2-5, with unresolved D. Germline V gives CDR1 DFQATT, CDR2 SNEGSKA (reference sequence). V lost 5 bases and J lost 5, with 9 bases in between. This CDR3 has 11 amino acids. The CDR3, as DNA: TGCAGTGCTGAGTCTGTCGAGACCCAGTACTTC. It is translated as CSAESVETQYF.

The chain recombines TRBV27 with TRBJ2-2; 8 bases line up with TRBD2. Germline CDR1 and CDR2: MNHEY and SMNVEV (reference sequence). The CDR3 is 16 residues long. Trimming cost V 3 bases and J 1 base; bases outside gene matches: 4. The CDR3 coding sequence is TGTGCCAGCAGTTTTTCACTAGCGGTGAACACCGGGGAGCTGTTTTTT. Amino acid sequence: CASSFSLAVNTGELFF.

The chain recombines TRBV28 with TRBJ1-5; perhaps TRBD1 as D (5 bases). The CDR3 is 15 amino acids. Germline V lookup: CDR1 MDHEN, CDR2 SYDVKM. The V and J ends lost 4 bases and 3 bases respectively, with 13 bases between them. CDR3 in amino acids: CASSSTAGYNQPQHF. The DNA of the CDR3 is TGTGCCAGCAGTTCCACGGCAGGGTACAATCAGCCCCAGCATTTT. The full variable domain, its missing parts supplied by reference TRBV28 and TRBJ1-5, is DVKVTQSSRYLVKRTGEKVFLECVQDMDHENMFWYRQDPGLGLRLIYFSYDVKMKEKGDIPEGYSVSREKKERFSLILESASTNQTSMYLCASSSTAGYNQPQHFGDGTRLSIL.

The chain joins TRBV20-1 to TRBJ2-3; 11 bases are a match to TRBD2. This CDR3 spans 16 amino acids. Germline V gene lookup returns CDR1 DFQATT and CDR2 SNEGSKA (reference sequence). The junction had 6 bases not matched to a gene; V was cut back by 0 bases and J by 4 bases. The CDR3 DNA follows: TGCAGTGCTAGAGACCTTCTAGCGGGAGGCCCAGATACGCAGTATTTT. Protein: CSARDLLAGGPDTQYF.

V and J are TRBV18 and TRBJ1-2, with 8 bases lining up with TRBD1. Germline-derived CDR1 and CDR2 are KGHSH and LQKENI. CDR3 length: 18 residues. V dropped 2 bases and J dropped 3; count of bases not matched to a gene: 14. The CDR3 spells CASSPFPPGQGAYYGYTF. CDR3 sequence (DNA): TGTGCCAGCTCACCATTCCCCCCGGGGCAGGGGGCGTACTATGGCTACACCTTC.

V gene TRBV30 combines with J gene TRBJ2-3, with TRBD2 matching 15 bases. CDR1 and CDR2 (germline): GTSNPN, SVGIG (reference sequence). V dropped 8 bases and J dropped 5; count of bases not matched to a gene: 11. The CDR3 contains 16 residues. The CDR3 region is CALEEGLAGGLDTQYF. The DNA for the CDR3 is TGTGCCCTGGAGGAGGGACTAGCGGGGGGCCTAGATACGCAGTATTTT.

This rearrangement joins TRBV18 to TRBJ1-3; D remains ambiguous. Germline V gene data show CDR1 as KGHSH and CDR2 as LQKENI. Deletions cut 3 bases from V and 3 bases from J, with 6 bases between. CDR3 size: 13 residues. The CDR3 reads CASSPGDGNTIYF. The CDR3 DNA sequence: TGTGCCAGCTCACCCGGGGATGGAAACACCATATATTTT.

The genes are TRBV10-3 and TRBJ2-2; 9 bases agree with TRBD1. J gave up 4 bases and V 5 bases, and 5 bases lay outside the gene matches. The CDR3 runs to 15 residues. Per the germline V gene, CDR1 is ENHRY and CDR2 is SYGVKD. In nucleotides, the CDR3 is TGTGCCATCAGTCCATTGACAGGGGGCACCGGGGAGCTGTTTTTT. Its translation: CAISPLTGGTGELFF.

The gene calls are TRBV10-3 and TRBJ1-6; no firm D call. The CDR3 runs to 15 residues. Germline CDR1 reads ENHRY; CDR2 reads SYGVKD. V dropped 2 bases and J dropped 7 bases, with 12 bases sitting between them. For the CDR3, the DNA is TGTGCCATCAGTGAGCTGGGAATGAGGAATTCACCCCTCCACTTT. Amino acid sequence: CAISELGMRNSPLHF.

The CDR3 is CSARQGPDTGELFF. The CDR3 nucleotides read TGCAGTGCTAGGCAGGGCCCGGACACCGGGGAGCTGTTTTTT. The V gene is TRBV20-1, the J gene TRBJ2-2, with TRBD1 as a possible D gene (5 bases). V was shortened by 3 bases and J by 3 bases, with 11 bases between the two germline ends. The CDR3 runs 14 residues. Germline loops: CDR1 DFQATT, CDR2 SNEGSKA (reference sequence).

The rearrangement links TRBV15 to TRBJ2-2, with D perhaps matching TRBD1 (6 bases). The ends were cut back, 1 base at V and 1 base at J, with 19 bases in the middle. The CDR3 consists of 19 residues. CDR1 LNHNV and CDR2 YYDKDF come from the germline V gene (reference sequence). The CDR3 DNA is TGTGCCACCAGCAGAGCCCTCGGTGCATCGACAGGGAACACCGGGGAGCTGTTTTTT. As protein: CATSRALGASTGNTGELFF. The whole variable domain, filled in from reference TRBV15 and TRBJ2-2, reads DAMVIQNPRYQVTQFGKPVTLSCSQTLNHNVMYWYQQKSSQAPKLLFHYYDKDFNNEADTPDNFQSRRPNTSFCFLDIRSPGLGDTAMYLCATSRALGASTGNTGELFFGEGSRLTVL.

V gene TRBV15 combines with J gene TRBJ1-3; a possible D gene is TRBD1 (6 bases). CDR1 and CDR2 (germline): LNHNV, YYDKDF (reference sequence). The CDR3 contains 15 residues. V was clipped by 1 base and J by 0 bases, with 7 bases between them. DNA of the CDR3: TGTGCCACCAGCAGAGTAGGGGGCTCTGGAAACACCATATATTTT. This gives the protein CATSRVGGSGNTIYF.